The subject of this entry is one T cell receptor (beta chain). Primed by a sample-barcoded 5' primer and a J-beta primer mix, a second PCR proceeded for about 7 to 11 cycles. TCRdb fed the 5' RACE reads into MiXCR, producing one record per CDR3 protein. Of 800,000 to 950,000 distinct CDR3 sequences in the sample, roughly 52% were seen once. This specimen comes from a study of blood T cells in healthy people across ages. Collection of 9.5 to 10 milliliters of peripheral blood was performed for each donor. The V gene end was trimmed by 5 bases and the J gene end by 6 bases; junction bases not matched to a gene: 9. Germline V gives CDR1 SGHDT, CDR2 YYEEEE. CDR3 size: 14 residues.

This receptor was obtained from a man aged 30-40 years in good health. Sequencing was performed on blood. The rearrangement uses TRBV5-6 and TRBJ1-1, with 8 bases lining up with TRBD1. Here the CDR3 DNA reads TGTGCCAGCAGGAACAGGGGGACTCTCCCTGAAGCTTTCTTT. This encodes CASRNRGTLPEAFF.